These 12 T cell receptor beta chains share one sample of origin, sequenced in a study of breast tumors, draining lymph nodes, adjacent tissues. In TCRdb, the multiplex PCR reads were re-called with MiXCR into one record per CDR3 protein. The sample has some 100,000 distinct CDR3 sequences; about 20% are singletons. The lymph nodes were axillary draining lymph nodes from breast cancer patients. The material sequenced was axillary lymph node tissue. These receptors came from a female donor with breast cancer. Some clones in this sample may be carry-over from other donors' samples.

In nucleotides, the CDR3 is TGTGCCAGCAGCTCCGCAGGGTCCACCGGGGAGCTGTTTTTT. Translating it yields CASSSAGSTGELFF. V usage is TRBV7-9 and J usage is TRBJ2-2; TRBD1 might be the D (5 bases). Trimming took off 4 bases at V and 4 bases at J, with 10 bases between the two ends. The germline CDR1 and CDR2 sequences are SEHNR and FQNEAQ (reference sequence). The CDR3 runs to 14 residues.

This clonotype was detected ten times or more. The rearrangement uses TRBV12-3 or TRBV12-4 and TRBJ2-3; 7 bases agree with TRBD1. The CDR3 runs to 15 residues. The V segment lost 7 bases and the J segment 3 bases; nucleotides outside the gene matches: 10. CDR3 amino acids: CASTLETGTTDTQYF. The DNA for the CDR3 is TGTGCCAGCACGTTAGAGACAGGGACGACAGATACGCAGTATTTT.

CDR3: CASSLGRPGGYF. CDR3 sequence (DNA): TGTGCCAGCAGCTTGGGCCGCCCGGGTGGGTATTTT. J is TRBJ2-3 and V is TRBV5-6, with D unclear. CDR3 length: 12 amino acids. V was shortened by 0 bases and J by 14 bases, with 13 bases between the two germline ends. The germline V gene has CDR1 SGHDT and CDR2 YYEEEE.

This clonotype was seen ten or more times. The chain uses TRBV7-9 and TRBJ1-2, with 8 positions matching TRBD1. This CDR3 is built from 13 residues. Trimming removed 7 bases from V and 3 bases from J; junction bases left unmatched: 4. Germline loops: CDR1 SEHNR, CDR2 FQNEAQ (reference sequence). The CDR3 reads CASTVTGDYGYTF. The CDR3 DNA reads TGTGCCAGCACCGTGACAGGGGACTATGGCTACACCTTC.

This clonotype was counted ten times or more. The gene calls are TRBV24-1 and TRBJ2-1; TRBD2 matches 11 bases. The CDR3 sequence is 14 residues long. From germline, CDR1 is KGHDR and CDR2 SFDVKD. With 6 bases clipped from V and 7 bases from J, the junction kept 4 bases outside the gene matches. The CDR3 is CATSPTSGSNEQFF. The CDR3 coding sequence is TGTGCCACCAGTCCTACTAGCGGGAGTAATGAGCAGTTCTTC.

To note about this clonotype: A read error is possible here, since a much larger clone lies one base away. The rearrangement joins TRBV7-2 to TRBJ1-5; D ambiguous. CDR1 is SGHTA and CDR2 is FQGNSA in the germline V gene. Trimming cost V 8 bases and J 0 bases, with 14 bases left between them. The CDR3 covers 15 residues. CDR3 in amino acids: CASGPNAYSNQPQHF. CDR3 DNA: TGTGCCAGCGGCCCAAATGCGTATAGCAATCAGCCCCAGCATTTT.

This clonotype was counted ten times or more. The gene calls are TRBV28 and TRBJ1-5; D remains ambiguous. Trimming stripped 10 bases from V and 5 bases from J, with 15 bases between. CDR3 size: 13 residues. Germline V gene sequence: CDR1 MDHEN, CDR2 SYDVKM. The DNA of the CDR3 is TGTGCCACCTCGTGGGAAGTGCATCAGCCCCAGCATTTT. Translation gives CATSWEVHQPQHF.

To note about this clonotype: A read error may be the cause here, since a much bigger clone is one base away. The chain combines TRBV19 with TRBJ2-7; D not certain. The CDR3 sequence is 14 residues long. V was pared by 3 bases and J by 4 bases, with 13 bases between. CDR1 and CDR2 from the germline V gene are LNHDA and SQIVND (reference sequence). CDR3 nucleotide sequence: TGTGCCAGTAGTATGTTCCCCAACCCTTACGAGCAGTACTTC. Residues: CASSMFPNPYEQYF.

This clonotype was observed at least ten times. The rearrangement links TRBV7-8 to TRBJ2-2, with D unresolved. The germline CDR1 and CDR2 sequences are SGHVS and FQNEAQ. The V end lost 9 bases, the J end lost 3 bases, and 11 bases lay between the germline ends. CDR3 length equals 13 residues. CDR3: CASRKVDTGELFF. In DNA, the CDR3 is TGTGCCAGTAGAAAGGTAGACACCGGGGAGCTGTTTTTT.

This clonotype came up many times. The chain couples TRBV7-9 to TRBJ2-7, with D perhaps TRBD2 (6 bases). The CDR3 sequence is 13 residues long. Per germline, CDR1 SEHNR and CDR2 FQNEAQ (reference sequence). Between the trimmed V and J ends, which lost 5 bases and 5 bases, there was a span of 13 bases. CDR3 sequence reads: CASSIRGNDEQYF. CDR3 coding DNA: TGTGCCAGCAGCATCCGCGGGAACGACGAGCAGTACTTC. The entire variable domain, with the rest obtained from reference TRBV7-9 and TRBJ2-7, is as follows: DTGVSQNPRHKITKRGQNVTFRCDPISEHNRLYWYRQTLGQGPEFLTYFQNEAQLEKSRLLSDRFSAERPKGSFSTLEIQRTEQGDSAMYLCASSIRGNDEQYFGPGTRLTVT.

This clonotype was observed many times. The chain has TRBV5-6 and TRBJ1-6; 7 bases align to TRBD1. The CDR3 is 14 residues long. Germline V gene data show CDR1 as SGHDT and CDR2 as YYEEEE. V lost 7 bases and J lost 8; bases outside the gene matches: 9. The CDR3 DNA reads as TGTGCCAGCGTCCTCCAGGGGGTCTATTCACCCCTCCACTTT. Protein: CASVLQGVYSPLHF.

This clonotype was counted many times. The rearrangement joins TRBV29-1 to TRBJ2-1, with 7 bases that match TRBD1. The junction had 6 bases not matched to a gene; V was cut back by 7 bases and J by 0 bases. Per the germline V gene, CDR1 is SQVTM and CDR2 is ANQGSEA. This CDR3 has 14 residues. The CDR3: CSALDRSSYNEQFF. The CDR3 DNA sequence: TGCAGCGCCCTGGACAGGAGCTCCTACAATGAGCAGTTCTTC.